This TCR beta chain derives from a study of CD4+ T cells in melanoma. Study findings and constraints: Reportedly, melanoma neoantigen-specific CD4+ T cells showed varied differentiation states. A reported correlation linked neoantigen-specific CD4+ T cells to CD8+, macrophage and B cell function.

Using immunoSEQ multiplex PCR, the repertoire was profiled, and TCRdb retains in-frame clones only, with some absent. Here the sample spans more than 10,000 clones, roughly 62% being singletons. This CDR3 is 15 amino acids long. V was clipped by 1 base and J by 0 bases, with 8 bases between them. CDR1 SEHNR and CDR2 FQNEAQ come from the germline V gene (reference sequence). Note on this clone: Its antigen is not identified.

The chain links TRBV7-9 to TRBJ2-3; perhaps D is TRBD1 or TRBD2 (5 bases each). The clonotype originates from a human donor with melanoma. Sample: cells from a culture (not recorded whether cultured in vitro). The CDR3, as DNA: TGTGCCAGCAGCTTAGAGGGGAGAAGCACAGATACGCAGTATTTT. Encoded protein: CASSLEGRSTDTQYF.